The 18 T cell receptor beta chains given below trace back to one sample, sequenced in a study of T cell responses to AZD1222 COVID-19 vaccine. Libraries were prepared by immunoSEQ multiplex PCR; TCRdb keeps only in-frame clonotypes and omits some of them. The table has 130,000 to 150,000 clones, 75% to 95% seen once. The sample here was peripheral blood, taken on day 0 of MenACWY control vaccination. The receptors were sampled from an adult in good health.

The genes are TRBV3-1 (or the pseudogene TRBV3-2) and TRBJ1-2, with 7 bases fitting TRBD1. Per germline, CDR1 LGHDT and CDR2 YNNKEL (reference sequence). The V segment lost 0 bases and the J segment 8 bases; nucleotides outside the gene matches: 0. The CDR3 is 12 amino acids. The CDR3 DNA follows: TGTGCCAGCAGCCAAGACAGGGGGGGCTACACCTTC. Translated, it gives CASSQDRGGYTF.

This chain connects TRBV24-1 to TRBJ2-2; D perhaps matches TRBD1 (7 bases). With 5 bases removed from V and 3 bases from J, the gap between germline ends came to 21 bases. Germline V CDR1 and CDR2: KGHDR, SFDVKD. The CDR3 extends over 18 amino acids. CDR3 nucleotides: TGTGCCACCAGTGGCGAAGGGGGCGCGGGACTTTACACCGGGGAGCTGTTTTTT. It codes for CATSGEGGAGLYTGELFF.

The gene calls are TRBV19 and TRBJ1-3; D is uncertain. V lost 4 bases and J 4 bases, leaving 5 bases between the germline ends. CDR3 size: 12 residues. The germline V gene has CDR1 LNHDA and CDR2 SQIVND (reference sequence). CDR3 amino acids: CASSTPGNTIYF. CDR3 sequence (DNA): TGTGCCAGTAGTACTCCCGGAAACACCATATATTTT.

This clone came up a few times. The chain links TRBV6-5 to TRBJ1-1; TRBD1 might be the D (6 bases). Per the germline V gene, CDR1 is MNHEY and CDR2 is SVGAGI. This CDR3 contains 14 residues. V lost 5 bases and J 7 bases, leaving 17 bases between the germline ends. CDR3 DNA: TGTGCCAGCAGTATAGACAGGCGGGGCAATGAAGCTTTCTTT. The encoded protein is CASSIDRRGNEAFF.

The chain recombines TRBV10-3 with TRBJ2-3; tentatively, D is TRBD2 (6 bases). Germline V gene lookup returns CDR1 ENHRY and CDR2 SYGVKD. The V end lost 7 bases, the J end lost 5 bases, and 16 bases lay between the germline ends. The CDR3 spans 14 residues. The CDR3 reads CAITTGTSGDTQYF. The DNA of the CDR3 is TGTGCCATCACCACCGGGACTTCCGGAGATACGCAGTATTTT.

The DNA of the CDR3 is TGCGCCAGCAGCCGAAGGACATTGTCGGACTACGAGCAGTACTTC. Encoded protein: CASSRRTLSDYEQYF. The gene calls are TRBV4-1 and TRBJ2-7; D might be TRBD1 (5 bases). This CDR3 is 15 amino acids long. The germline V and J ends were trimmed by 4 bases and 3 bases, with 16 bases remaining between them. Germline loops: CDR1 MGHRA, CDR2 YSYEKL.

This rearrangement joins TRBV5-5 to TRBJ1-1; no definite D call. CDR3 length equals 12 residues. Germline CDR1 reads SGHKS; CDR2 reads YYEKEE (reference sequence). V lost 1 base to trimming and J lost 8 bases, with 9 bases between them. In nucleotides, the CDR3 is TGTGCCAGCAGCTTGTGGGTGTCGGAAGCTTTCTTT. Translated, it gives CASSLWVSEAFF.

The V call is TRBV30, the J call TRBJ2-1, with 10 positions matching TRBD2. The V segment lost 2 bases and the J segment 4 bases; nucleotides outside the gene matches: 14. CDR3 length: 18 amino acids. Germline loops: CDR1 GTSNPN, CDR2 SVGIG (reference sequence). CDR3 DNA sequence: TGTGCCTGGAGTCGGAGGAGCGGGAGGGGGTGGGGGTACAATGAGCAGTTCTTC. It specifies CAWSRRSGRGWGYNEQFF.

V is TRBV9 and J is TRBJ2-1; perhaps D is TRBD1 or TRBD2 (5 bases each). The germline gives CDR1 SGDLS, CDR2 YYNGEE. The CDR3 is made up of 15 amino acids. Trimming shortened V by 2 bases and J by 7 bases, and 16 bases separated the two germline ends. The CDR3: CASSVFSGQGNEQFF. CDR3 nucleotide sequence: TGTGCCAGCAGCGTGTTTTCGGGGCAGGGAAATGAGCAGTTCTTC.

The CDR3 spells CASSRGTRRYSGNTIYF. The CDR3 DNA is TGTGCCAGCAGCCGAGGGACGAGGAGGTACTCTGGAAACACCATATATTTT. The chain has TRBV3-1 (or the pseudogene TRBV3-2) and TRBJ1-3; maybe TRBD1 (5 bases). Germline values: CDR1 LGHDT, CDR2 YNNKEL (reference sequence). V gave up 4 bases and J gave up 0 bases, with 16 bases separating them. The CDR3 has 17 amino acids.

The V gene is TRBV6-5, the J gene TRBJ1-4; 7 bases are a match to TRBD1. CDR3 length: 16 residues. Looked up from germline, CDR1 is MNHEY and CDR2 is SVGAGI. The trim removed 0 bases at V and 7 bases at J, leaving 8 bases unmatched. CDR3 amino acids: CASSYSMGGGGEKLFF. The CDR3 DNA follows: TGTGCCAGCAGTTACTCGATGGGAGGGGGCGGTGAAAAACTGTTTTTT.

V and J are TRBV5-1 and TRBJ2-2; 9 nucleotides align to TRBD1. CDR1 SGHRS and CDR2 YFSETQ come from the germline V gene. Trimming at V came to 4 bases and at J to 4 bases, leaving 8 bases not matched to a gene. This CDR3 has 16 amino acids. The CDR3 sequence: CASSPHETGGTGELFF. As DNA, the CDR3 is TGCGCCAGCAGCCCTCACGAGACAGGGGGCACCGGGGAGCTGTTTTTT.

The gene calls are TRBV5-1 and TRBJ2-1, with 9 bases lining up with TRBD1. Per the germline V gene, CDR1 is SGHRS and CDR2 is YFSETQ. Trimming took 4 bases from V and 5 from J; bases not matched to a gene: 4. The CDR3 runs 14 residues. This chain's CDR3 is CASSRDRGNNEQFF. DNA for the CDR3: TGCGCCAGCAGCCGTGACAGGGGGAACAATGAGCAGTTCTTC.

The gene calls are TRBV6-5 and TRBJ1-1; possible D gene TRBD1, 6 bases. Germline V gene lookup returns CDR1 MNHEY and CDR2 SVGAGI. V shed 2 bases and J shed 0 bases, with 10 bases lying between them. The CDR3 has 15 amino acids. CDR3 sequence (DNA): TGTGCCAGCAGTTACGGCGGGACACTGAACACTGAAGCTTTCTTT. Residues: CASSYGGTLNTEAFF.

This clone came up a few times. This chain joins TRBV14 and TRBJ2-7; 10 bases match TRBD1. The germline CDR1 and CDR2 sequences are SGHDN and FVKESK. With 1 base clipped from V and 8 bases from J, the junction kept 5 bases outside the gene matches. This CDR3 has 14 amino acids. The CDR3 sequence: CASSQVPTGGKQYF. CDR3 coding DNA: TGTGCCAGCAGCCAAGTTCCGACAGGGGGCAAGCAGTACTTC.

The chain recombines TRBV4-2 with TRBJ1-1, with 7 bases matching TRBD1. The CDR3 extends over 15 amino acids. Per germline, CDR1 LGHNA and CDR2 YNFKEQ. V shed 4 bases, J shed 0 bases, and the junction held 5 bases outside the gene matches. The CDR3 DNA follows: TGTGCCAGCAGCCCCTCCGGGACAGTGAACACTGAAGCTTTCTTT. Residues: CASSPSGTVNTEAFF.

This clone was seen a single time. Within the sample, other DNA sequences also encode this same CDR3. The chain couples TRBV4-1 to TRBJ2-7; D possibly corresponds to TRBD2 (6 bases). The ends were cut back, 0 bases at V and 2 bases at J, with 11 bases in the middle. Per germline, CDR1 MGHRA and CDR2 YSYEKL. The CDR3 contains 15 residues. CDR3 region: CASSQEGGRAYEQYF. The CDR3 DNA follows: TGCGCCAGCAGCCAAGAGGGGGGAAGGGCCTACGAGCAGTACTTC.

The CDR3 region has the DNA TGTGCCATACAGGGGAGTAACTATGGCTACACCTTC. Protein product: CAIQGSNYGYTF. The chain combines TRBV24-1 with TRBJ1-2, with TRBD1 matching 7 bases. Germline CDR1 and CDR2: KGHDR and SFDVKD. Trimming at V came to 11 bases and at J to 1 base, leaving 3 bases not matched to a gene. CDR3 length: 12 amino acids.